This TCR beta chain was captured in a study of T cell changes during pregnancy in multiple sclerosis. J lost 0 bases, V lost 5 bases, and 3 bases had no gene match. The CDR3 spans 13 residues. The germline CDR1 and CDR2 sequences are SQVTM and ANQGSEA. This clone was observed once. Clones were read by immunoSEQ multiplex PCR, and TCRdb kept only the in-frame ones, dropping some. The table shows about 40,000 clones, with roughly 94% occurring only once. This sequence joins TRBV29-1 and TRBJ1-1; 7 bases align to TRBD1. This clonotype was obtained from a female donor with multiple sclerosis, enrolled in a pregnancy study. Sequencing was performed on peripheral blood, taken in the third trimester of pregnancy. CDR3 residues: CSVRGQMNTEAFF. CDR3 sequence (DNA): TGCAGCGTTCGGGGACAGATGAACACTGAAGCTTTCTTT.